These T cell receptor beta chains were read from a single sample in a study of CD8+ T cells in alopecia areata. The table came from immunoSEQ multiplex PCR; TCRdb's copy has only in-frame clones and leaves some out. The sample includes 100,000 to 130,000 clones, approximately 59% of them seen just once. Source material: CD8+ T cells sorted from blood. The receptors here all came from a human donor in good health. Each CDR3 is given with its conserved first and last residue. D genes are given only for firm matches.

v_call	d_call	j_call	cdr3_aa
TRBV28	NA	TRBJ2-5	CASSLWDQETQYF
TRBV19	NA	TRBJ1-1	CASSHRRGPTEAFF
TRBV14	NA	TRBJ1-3	CASSQIGWNTIYF
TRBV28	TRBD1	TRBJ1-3	CASSPGQGGSGNTIYF
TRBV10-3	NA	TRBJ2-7	CATRYRGGPYEQYF
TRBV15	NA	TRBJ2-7	CATSRAGEMNEQYF
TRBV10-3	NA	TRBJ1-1	CAISESRTSGGTEAFF
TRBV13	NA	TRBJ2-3	CASGMGPDTQYF
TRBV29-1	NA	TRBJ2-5	CSVDLGETQYF
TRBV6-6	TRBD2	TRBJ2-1	CASSSLAADEQFF
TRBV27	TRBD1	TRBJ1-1	CASSPQGDGVAAFF
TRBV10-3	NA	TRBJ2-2	CASGTLNTGELFF
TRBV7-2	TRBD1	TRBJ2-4	CASSWGTGDNSFQYF
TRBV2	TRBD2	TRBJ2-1	CASSDLAGGHYNEQFF
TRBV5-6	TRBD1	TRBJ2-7	CASSLVVTGGDEQYF
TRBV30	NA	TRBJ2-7	CAWGPAVSSYEQYF
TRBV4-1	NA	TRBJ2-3	CASSQVAGTDTQYF
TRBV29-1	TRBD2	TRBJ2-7	CSVASLAGGPYEQYF
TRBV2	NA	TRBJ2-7	CASSVRVGAPTSYEQYF
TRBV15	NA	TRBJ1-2	CATSREGRFYYGYTF
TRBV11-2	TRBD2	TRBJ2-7	CASSSLDLAGALYEQYF
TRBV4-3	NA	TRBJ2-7	CASSQEWPGTYEQYF
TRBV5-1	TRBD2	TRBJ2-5	CASSTGLAGNQETQYF
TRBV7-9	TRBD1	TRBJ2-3	CASSLPPSGLRGPDTQYF
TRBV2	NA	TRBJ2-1	CASGPTFYNEQFF
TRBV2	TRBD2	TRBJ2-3	CASSEMLAGADTQYF
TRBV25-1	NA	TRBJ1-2	CASTEGYGYTF
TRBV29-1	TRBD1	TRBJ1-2	CSDATRDRLNYGYTF
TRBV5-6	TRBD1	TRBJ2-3	CASSLGQGGIDTQYF
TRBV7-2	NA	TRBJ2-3	CASSLYRPGLQTDTQYF
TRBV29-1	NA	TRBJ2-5	CSVGVSGSLEETQYF
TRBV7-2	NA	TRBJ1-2	CASSFPGQINYGYTF
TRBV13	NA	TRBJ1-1	CASSLGGNAVNTEAFF
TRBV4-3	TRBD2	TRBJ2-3	CASSQAATGLAGGTDTQYF
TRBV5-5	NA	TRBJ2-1	CASSFHGAYNEQFF
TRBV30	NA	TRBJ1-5	CASSRQGNQPQHF
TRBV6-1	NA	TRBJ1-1	CASSEEALPGTEAFF
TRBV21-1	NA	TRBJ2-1	CASSLLAGGPNEQFF
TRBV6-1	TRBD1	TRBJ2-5	CASRGQGQETQYF
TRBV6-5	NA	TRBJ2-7	CASSYVPFAYEQYF
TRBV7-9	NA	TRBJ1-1	CASSSGLQNTEAFF
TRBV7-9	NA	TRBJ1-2	CASSLGQSYGYTF
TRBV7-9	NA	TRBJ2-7	CASSAGYPNEQYF
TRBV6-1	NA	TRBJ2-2	CATEATDPGELFF
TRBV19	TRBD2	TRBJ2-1	CASSIGPGLAGGFDEQFF
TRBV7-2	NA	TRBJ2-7	CASSLFYEQYF
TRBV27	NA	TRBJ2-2	CASSLKYTGELFF
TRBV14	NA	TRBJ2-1	CASSQGGAIAEQFF